This is a list of T cell receptor beta chains from one sample in a study of circulating CD8 cells and anti-PD-1 response in melanoma. TCRdb reprocessed the reads with MiXCR, giving one entry per CDR3 protein. The sample records approximately 1,200 distinct CDR3 sequences, 6.3% being singletons. The sample consisted of CD8+ T cells from PBMCs, taken at baseline or after one month of anti-PD-1 therapy (not recorded which). The receptors derive from a human donor with melanoma. Each CDR3 is given with its conserved first and last residue. The D gene is left open where the match is weak. Some rows have no size entry. The others give once, few or many, or a class for an expanded clone.

NA | TRBJ2-7 | TRBV20-1 | medium-sized | CSAVGRGGYEQYF | TGCAGTGCCGTGGGGCGAGGAGGGTACGAGCAGTACTTC
NA | TRBJ2-2 | TRBV19 | few | CASSIGGELFF | TGTGCCAGTAGTATTGGCGGGGAGCTGTTTTTT
NA | TRBJ1-2 | TRBV4-1 | large | CASSLGPRANYGYTF | TGCGCCAGCAGCCTGGGACCGAGAGCTAACTATGGCTACACCTTC
NA | TRBJ2-7 | TRBV20-1 | medium-sized | CSARFAGANYEQYF | TGCAGTGCTAGATTCGCAGGTGCTAACTACGAGCAGTACTTC
NA | TRBJ2-7 | TRBV7-3 | NA | CASSQDPQESNYEQYF | TGCGCCAGCAGCCAAGATCCACAGGAAAGTAACTACGAGCAGTACTTC
TRBD1 | TRBJ2-1 | TRBV9 | large | CASSGDRGNEQFF | TGTGCCAGCAGCGGGGACAGGGGGAATGAGCAGTTCTTC
NA | TRBJ2-1 | TRBV7-2 | large | CASSPKRVEQFF | TGTGCCAGCAGCCCGAAGAGGGTAGAGCAGTTCTTC
NA | TRBJ2-7 | TRBV5-8 | medium-sized | CASSQGSRGPRYEQYF | TGTGCCAGCAGCCAGGGTTCGCGGGGTCCACGCTACGAGCAGTACTTC
NA | TRBJ1-2 | TRBV30 | medium-sized | CAWSSGDGYGYTF | TGTGCCTGGAGTTCGGGGGACGGCTATGGCTACACCTTC
NA | TRBJ2-7 | TRBV12-3/TRBV12-4 | few | CASSLGSSSYKQYF | TGTGCCAGCAGTTTGGGCAGTAGCTCCTACAAGCAGTACTTC
NA | TRBJ2-1 | TRBV28 | NA | CASSPRLSNEQFF | TGTGCCAGCAGTCCTAGGCTAAGCAATGAGCAGTTCTTC
TRBD2 | TRBJ2-1 | TRBV14 | medium-sized | CASSQEMVAGDPYNEQFF | TGTGCCAGCAGCCAAGAGATGGTAGCGGGGGATCCCTACAATGAGCAGTTCTTC
NA | TRBJ1-5 | TRBV5-5 | large | CASSLLEFQPQHF | TGTGCCAGCAGCCTGTTGGAGTTTCAGCCCCAGCATTTT
NA | TRBJ2-7 | TRBV19 | NA | CASSMRGASYEQYF | TGTGCCAGTAGTATGCGTGGGGCCTCCTACGAGCAGTACTTC
TRBD1 | TRBJ2-7 | TRBV28 | large | CASSPGQGTEQYF | TGTGCCAGCAGTCCGGGACAGGGGACCGAGCAGTACTTC
NA | TRBJ2-1 | TRBV7-3 | large | CASSLSAREQFF | TGTGCCAGCAGCTTAAGCGCGCGTGAGCAGTTCTTC
NA | TRBJ1-1 | TRBV4-1 | large | CASSQDLRQGIRWAEAFF | TGCGCCAGCAGCCAAGATCTTCGGCAGGGAATCAGGTGGGCTGAAGCTTTCTTT
NA | TRBJ1-5 | TRBV19 | medium-sized | CASSILVGGNQPQHF | TGTGCCAGTAGTATACTTGTGGGGGGCAATCAGCCCCAGCATTTT
TRBD1 | TRBJ2-7 | TRBV29-1 | medium-sized | CSVENDRDRSYEQYF | TGCAGCGTTGAGAATGACCGGGACAGGTCCTACGAGCAGTACTTC
NA | TRBJ2-1 | TRBV5-4 | NA | CASSYLDSSNEQFF | TGTGCCAGCAGCTACTTGGACAGCTCCAATGAGCAGTTCTTC
TRBD1 | TRBJ1-2 | TRBV12-3/TRBV12-4 | large | CASSYLTGQDGGYTF | TGTGCCAGCAGTTACCTCACGGGACAGGATGGCGGCTACACCTTC
TRBD1 | TRBJ2-3 | TRBV28 | few | CASSLFPGQPTDTQYF | TGTGCCAGCAGTTTATTCCCGGGACAGCCCACAGATACGCAGTATTTT
NA | TRBJ1-6 | TRBV28 | medium-sized | CASLMSGTLHF | TGTGCCAGCCTGATGAGCGGCACCCTCCACTTT
NA | TRBJ2-3 | TRBV27 | large | CASSRQADTQYF | TGTGCCAGCAGTCGACAGGCAGATACGCAGTATTTT
NA | TRBJ2-1 | TRBV19 | NA | CASSITSGDEQFF | TGTGCCAGTAGTATAACATCAGGGGATGAGCAGTTCTTC
TRBD1 | TRBJ2-7 | TRBV28 | medium-sized | CASSFYPGQGSSEQYF | TGTGCCAGCAGTTTTTATCCGGGACAGGGGAGCAGCGAGCAGTACTTC
TRBD2 | TRBJ2-7 | TRBV29-1 | large | CSVEKRGSSYEQYF | TGCAGCGTTGAAAAGCGGGGGAGCTCCTACGAGCAGTACTTC
NA | TRBJ1-4 | TRBV27 | large | CASREGIGEKLFF | TGTGCCAGCAGGGAGGGGATCGGTGAAAAACTGTTTTTT
NA | TRBJ1-5 | TRBV28 | large | CASSDWEPQHF | TGTGCCAGCAGTGATTGGGAGCCCCAGCATTTT
TRBD1 | TRBJ1-5 | TRBV2 | NA | CASGGQGGQPQHF | TGTGCCAGCGGCGGACAGGGAGGTCAACCCCAGCATTTT
NA | TRBJ1-5 | TRBV19 | large | CASSIVGQGPQHF | TGTGCCAGTAGTATAGTGGGGCAGGGGCCCCAGCATTTT
TRBD2 | TRBJ2-1 | TRBV2 | medium-sized | CAGGLADYNEQFF | TGTGCCGGCGGACTAGCGGATTACAATGAGCAGTTCTTC
TRBD1 | TRBJ2-1 | TRBV4-1 | large | CASSHRTGAWEQFF | TGCGCCAGCAGCCATCGGACAGGGGCGTGGGAGCAGTTCTTC
TRBD1 | TRBJ2-7 | TRBV19 | few | CATGQGAYEQYF | TGTGCCACGGGACAGGGGGCCTACGAGCAGTACTTC
TRBD2 | TRBJ2-7 | TRBV6-2/TRBV6-3 | large | CASSYVASGVYYEQYF | TGTGCCAGCAGTTACGTGGCTAGCGGGGTGTACTACGAGCAGTACTTC
TRBD2 | TRBJ2-3 | TRBV2 | large | CASSDGLAGARTDTQYF | TGTGCCAGCAGTGATGGGCTAGCGGGGGCCCGCACAGATACGCAGTATTTT
NA | TRBJ2-3 | TRBV2 | large | CASRGRGEVRTDTQYF | TGTGCCAGCAGGGGCAGGGGCGAGGTGAGGACAGATACGCAGTATTTT
NA | TRBJ2-3 | TRBV5-4 | large | CASSSGPTDTQYF | TGTGCCAGCAGCTCCGGCCCCACAGATACGCAGTATTTT
NA | TRBJ2-1 | TRBV5-1 | few | CASRSYGVNEQFF | TGCGCCAGCAGATCCTACGGGGTTAATGAGCAGTTCTTC
NA | TRBJ2-7 | TRBV27 | large | CASGDSRQYEQYF | TGTGCCAGCGGGGACTCGCGGCAGTACGAGCAGTACTTC
NA | TRBJ2-2 | TRBV5-4 | large | CASSFYPRGSGELFF | TGTGCCAGCAGCTTTTACCCCAGGGGTAGCGGGGAGCTGTTTTTT
TRBD1 | TRBJ2-7 | TRBV19 | medium-sized | CASEKTGGIDEQYF | TGTGCCAGTGAGAAGACAGGGGGCATCGACGAGCAGTACTTC
TRBD1 | TRBJ2-3 | TRBV5-8 | NA | CASNLGTGDEAQYF | TGTGCCAGCAACCTAGGGACAGGGGACGAAGCGCAGTATTTT
TRBD1 | TRBJ1-2 | TRBV4-1 | large | CASSLSEGAPVGYTF | TGCGCCAGCAGCCTATCCGAGGGGGCGCCAGTCGGCTACACCTTC
NA | TRBJ2-3 | TRBV19 | medium-sized | CASSISRDRELTDTQYF | TGTGCCAGTAGTATAAGCCGAGACCGAGAACTCACAGATACGCAGTATTTT
NA | TRBJ2-7 | TRBV28 | NA | CASSLSGGDYEQYF | TGTGCCAGCAGTTTATCAGGCGGGGACTACGAGCAGTACTTC
NA | TRBJ2-5 | TRBV14 | NA | CASSPPGETQYF | TGTGCCAGCAGCCCTCCCGGGGAGACCCAGTACTTC
NA | TRBJ2-7 | TRBV5-6 | medium-sized | CASSGTGISYEQYF | TGTGCCAGCAGCGGGACGGGCATCTCCTACGAGCAGTACTTC
NA | TRBJ2-2 | TRBV27 | large | CASSRDGELFF | TGTGCCAGCAGTCGGGACGGGGAGCTGTTTTTT
TRBD1 | TRBJ2-1 | TRBV19 | medium-sized | CASTGQAYGEQFF | TGTGCCAGCACGGGACAGGCCTACGGTGAGCAGTTCTTC
NA | TRBJ2-1 | TRBV25-1 | medium-sized | CASSELAVNEQFF | TGTGCCAGCAGTGAATTGGCAGTGAATGAGCAGTTCTTC
TRBD1 | TRBJ1-5 | TRBV30 | medium-sized | CAWSERDRGSGQPQHF | TGTGCCTGGAGTGAGCGGGACAGGGGGTCAGGTCAGCCCCAGCATTTT
NA | TRBJ1-1 | TRBV28 | few | CASSFSGDGTEAFF | TGTGCCAGCAGTTTTTCAGGGGATGGCACTGAAGCTTTCTTT
NA | TRBJ2-7 | TRBV5-4 | few | CASSLVGTGSYEQHF | NA
NA | TRBJ1-2 | TRBV19 | large | CASSIGFPSYGYTF | TGTGCCAGTAGTATCGGCTTCCCTAGCTATGGCTACACCTTC
NA | TRBJ2-5 | TRBV5-4 | NA | CASSPDTQETQYF | TGTGCCAGCAGCCCTGACACGCAAGAGACCCAGTACTTC
NA | TRBJ2-7 | TRBV4-1 | large | CASSQDRTPREQYF | TGCGCCAGCAGCCAAGACAGGACCCCCAGGGAGCAGTACTTC
NA | TRBJ2-5 | TRBV28 | medium-sized | CASSPGTSSSETQYF | TGTGCCAGCAGTCCCGGAACTAGTTCCTCAGAGACCCAGTACTTC
NA | TRBJ2-5 | TRBV7-2 | medium-sized | CASSSRTQETQYF | TGTGCCAGCAGCTCGCGAACTCAAGAGACCCAGTACTTC
TRBD1 | TRBJ2-1 | TRBV2 | large | CASSDETGGPYNEQFF | TGTGCCAGCAGTGATGAGACAGGGGGACCCTACAATGAGCAGTTCTTC